This TCR beta chain came from a study of chemoradiotherapy in HPV16-positive cancers. The overall study: Candidate HPV-specific T-cell clones and common TCR motifs came from functional assays in a couple of HPV16-positive patients.

Study-wide points: The functional HPV-specific definition rests on just two HPV16-positive patients. HPV-responsive T-cell expansion during chemoradiotherapy was linked to improved recurrence-free survival in HPV16-positive patients.

Sequencing used immunoSEQ multiplex PCR; TCRdb keeps in-frame clones, though not all of them. The table has about 2,400 clones, 70% to 90% seen once. As regards this clone: Its cognate antigen is unknown.

This clonotype originated in a human donor with HPV-associated anogenital cancer. The sequences come from tumor tissue, collected from a patient who underwent chemoradiotherapy.

In DNA, the CDR3 is TGTGCCAGTAGAGACCGAAGTGACCCATATGGCTACACCTTC. Translating gives CASRDRSDPYGYTF. The chain uses TRBV19 and TRBJ1-2, with D hard to call. Germline V gene lookup returns CDR1 LNHDA and CDR2 SQIVND (reference sequence). The CDR3 runs to 14 residues. V lost 6 bases and J 5 bases, leaving 16 bases between the germline ends.